This T cell receptor (beta chain) was retrieved from a study of shared T cell receptors in the human thymus. The V end lost 6 bases, the J end lost 3 bases, and 15 bases lay between the germline ends. Germline loops: CDR1 SGHTA, CDR2 FQGNSA. The CDR3 sequence is 15 residues long. Method: immunoSEQ multiplex PCR; TCRdb's copy keeps in-frame clones and lacks some. Found here are hundreds of thousands of clones, more than 70% of them singletons; the top ten hold 0.009% to 0.0095%. These data are also associated with another study on human thymus T cells.

This TCR was sampled from a boy under two years old with a congenital heart defect. The V and J genes are TRBV7-2 and TRBJ2-1; D is unresolved. Source material: thymocytes. The CDR3 nucleotides read TGTGCCAGCAGTAAGGTAGCTGTTGGCTACAATGAGCAGTTCTTC. Its translation: CASSKVAVGYNEQFF.